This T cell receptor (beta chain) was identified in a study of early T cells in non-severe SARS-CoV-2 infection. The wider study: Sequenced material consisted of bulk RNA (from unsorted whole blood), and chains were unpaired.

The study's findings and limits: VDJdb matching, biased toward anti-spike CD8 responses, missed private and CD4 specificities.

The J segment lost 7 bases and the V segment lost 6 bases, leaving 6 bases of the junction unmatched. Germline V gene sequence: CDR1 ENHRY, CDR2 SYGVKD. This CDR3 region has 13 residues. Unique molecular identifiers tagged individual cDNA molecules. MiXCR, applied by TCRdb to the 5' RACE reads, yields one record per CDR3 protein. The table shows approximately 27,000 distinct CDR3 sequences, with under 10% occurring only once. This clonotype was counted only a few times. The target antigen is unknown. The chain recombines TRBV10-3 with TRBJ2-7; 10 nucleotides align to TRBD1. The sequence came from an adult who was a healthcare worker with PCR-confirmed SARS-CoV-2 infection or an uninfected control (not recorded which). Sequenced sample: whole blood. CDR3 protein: CAIRGTGVEEQYF. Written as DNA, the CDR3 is TGTGCCATCAGGGGGACAGGGGTGGAAGAGCAGTACTTC.